This T cell receptor (beta chain) was recovered during a study of CD8+CD57+ T cells in acquired aplastic anemia. V was pared by 5 bases and J by 4 bases, with 7 bases between. Per the germline V gene, CDR1 is KGHDR and CDR2 is SFDVKD. This CDR3 has 12 amino acids. All patients picked for sequencing had shown, by flow cytometry, an expansion of CD8+CD57+ cells. Using genomic DNA as the template, TCR beta VDJ and CDR3 profiling was carried out. TCRdb used MiXCR to reprocess the reads, holding one entry per CDR3 protein. The sample yields 450,000 to 550,000 distinct CDR3 sequences, approximately 32% seen once.

Material: sorted CD4+, CD8+, or CD8+CD57+ T cells (not recorded which) from PBMCs. The sequence came from a human donor with aplastic anemia. This chain connects TRBV24-1 to TRBJ1-2, with a tentative D call TRBD1 (5 bases). CDR3 loop: CATSAGGYGYTF. The CDR3 DNA follows: TGTGCCACCAGTGCGGGGGGCTATGGCTACACCTTC.